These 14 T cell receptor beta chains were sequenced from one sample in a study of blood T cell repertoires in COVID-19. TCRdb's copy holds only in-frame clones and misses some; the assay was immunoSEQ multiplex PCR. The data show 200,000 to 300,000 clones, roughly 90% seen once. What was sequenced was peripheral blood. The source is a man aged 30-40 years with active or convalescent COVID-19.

The CDR3 nucleotides read TGTGCCAGTAGTATGGGGCAGTATGGCTACACCTTC. This sequence encodes CASSMGQYGYTF. The V gene is TRBV19, the J gene TRBJ1-2; a weak D match, TRBD1 (5 bases). The V gene lost 3 bases and the J gene lost 5 bases, with 7 bases spanning the gap. The germline gives CDR1 LNHDA, CDR2 SQIVND (reference sequence). The CDR3 runs 12 residues.

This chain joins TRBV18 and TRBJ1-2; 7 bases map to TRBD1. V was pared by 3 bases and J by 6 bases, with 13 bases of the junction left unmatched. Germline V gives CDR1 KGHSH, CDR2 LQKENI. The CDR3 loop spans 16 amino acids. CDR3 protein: CASSPPTTGVFDGYTF. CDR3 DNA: TGTGCCAGCTCACCCCCCACCACAGGGGTCTTTGATGGCTACACCTTC.

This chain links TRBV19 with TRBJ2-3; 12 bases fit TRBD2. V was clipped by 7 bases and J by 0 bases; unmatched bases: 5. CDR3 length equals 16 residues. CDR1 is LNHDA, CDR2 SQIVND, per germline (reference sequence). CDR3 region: CASMRLAGASTDTQYF. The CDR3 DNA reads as TGTGCCAGTATGAGACTAGCGGGGGCTAGCACAGATACGCAGTATTTT. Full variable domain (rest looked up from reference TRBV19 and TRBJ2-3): DGGITQSPKYLFRKEGQNVTLSCEQNLNHDAMYWYRQDPGQGLRLIYYSQIVNDFQKGDIAEGYSVSREKKESFPLTVTSAQKNPTAFYLCASMRLAGASTDTQYFGPGTRLTVL.

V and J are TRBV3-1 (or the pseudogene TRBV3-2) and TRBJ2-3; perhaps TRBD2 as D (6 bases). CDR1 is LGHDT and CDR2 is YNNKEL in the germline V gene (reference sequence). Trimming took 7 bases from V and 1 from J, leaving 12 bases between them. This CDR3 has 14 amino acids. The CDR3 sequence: CASTPGGGTDTQYF. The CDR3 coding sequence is TGTGCCAGCACCCCTGGCGGGGGCACAGATACGCAGTATTTT.

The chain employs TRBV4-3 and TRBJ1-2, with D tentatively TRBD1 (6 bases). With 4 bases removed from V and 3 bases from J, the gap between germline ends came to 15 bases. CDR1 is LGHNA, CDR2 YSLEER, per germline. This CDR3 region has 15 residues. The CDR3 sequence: CASSRTSDSYYGYTF. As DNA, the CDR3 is TGCGCCAGCAGCCGTACTTCGGACAGTTACTATGGCTACACCTTC.

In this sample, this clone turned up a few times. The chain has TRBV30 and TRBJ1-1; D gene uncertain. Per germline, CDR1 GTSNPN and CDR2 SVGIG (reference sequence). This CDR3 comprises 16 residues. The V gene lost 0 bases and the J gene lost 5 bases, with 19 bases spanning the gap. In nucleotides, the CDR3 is TGTGCCTGGAGTGTACGGGAACCAAAGGGTTGGACTGAAGCTTTCTTT. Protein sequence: CAWSVREPKGWTEAFF.

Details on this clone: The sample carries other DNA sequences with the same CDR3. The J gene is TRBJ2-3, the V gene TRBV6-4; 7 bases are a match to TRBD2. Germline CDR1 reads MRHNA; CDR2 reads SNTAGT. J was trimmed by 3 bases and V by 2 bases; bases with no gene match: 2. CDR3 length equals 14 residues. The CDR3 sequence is CASSDGGGTDTQYF. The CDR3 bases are TGTGCCAGCAGTGACGGGGGGGGGACAGATACGCAGTATTTT.

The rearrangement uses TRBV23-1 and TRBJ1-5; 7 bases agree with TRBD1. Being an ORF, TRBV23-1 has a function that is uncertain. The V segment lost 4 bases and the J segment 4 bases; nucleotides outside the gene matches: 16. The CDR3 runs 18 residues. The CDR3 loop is CASSRLLRGDRLNQPQHF. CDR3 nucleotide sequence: TGCGCCAGCAGTCGGCTTCTCCGAGGGGACAGATTAAATCAGCCCCAGCATTTT.

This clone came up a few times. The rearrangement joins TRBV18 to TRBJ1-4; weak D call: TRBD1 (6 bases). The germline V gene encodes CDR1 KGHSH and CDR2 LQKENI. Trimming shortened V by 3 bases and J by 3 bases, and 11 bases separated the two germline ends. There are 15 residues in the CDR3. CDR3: CASSPTGSSNEKLFF. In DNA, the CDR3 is TGTGCCAGCTCACCTACAGGGTCATCTAATGAAAAACTGTTTTTT.

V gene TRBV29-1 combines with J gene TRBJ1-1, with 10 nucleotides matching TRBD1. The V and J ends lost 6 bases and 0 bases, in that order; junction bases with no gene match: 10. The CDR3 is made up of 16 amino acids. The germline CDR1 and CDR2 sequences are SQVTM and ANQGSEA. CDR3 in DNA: TGCAGCGTGACAGGGGGCCTTAAGTTCATGAACACTGAAGCTTTCTTT. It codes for CSVTGGLKFMNTEAFF.

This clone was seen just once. The CDR3 region has the DNA TGTGCCTGGACCGGACACAGGGGGCTGGGGAACACTGAAGCTTTCTTT. Translated: CAWTGHRGLGNTEAFF. This sequence joins TRBV30 and TRBJ1-1; 9 bases are a match to TRBD1. The CDR3 has 16 residues. Germline assignment: CDR1 GTSNPN and CDR2 SVGIG (reference sequence). V lost 4 bases, J lost 1 base, and 10 bases stayed unmatched. Full variable domain (outside the CDR3, taken from reference TRBV30 and TRBJ1-1): SQTIHQWPATLVQPVGSPLSLECTVEGTSNPNLYWYRQAAGRGLQLLFYSVGIGQISSEVPQNLSASRPQDRQFILSSKKLLLSDSGFYLCAWTGHRGLGNTEAFFGQGTRLTVV.

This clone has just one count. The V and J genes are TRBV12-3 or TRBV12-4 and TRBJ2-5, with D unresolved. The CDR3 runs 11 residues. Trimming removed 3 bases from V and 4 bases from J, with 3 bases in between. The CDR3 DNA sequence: TGTGCCAGCAGTTTGGCAGAGACCCAGTACTTC. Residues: CASSLAETQYF.

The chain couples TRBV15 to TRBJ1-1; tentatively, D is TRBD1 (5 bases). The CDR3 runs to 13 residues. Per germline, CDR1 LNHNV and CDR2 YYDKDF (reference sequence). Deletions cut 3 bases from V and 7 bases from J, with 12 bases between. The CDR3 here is CATSSQGRVEAFF. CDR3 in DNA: TGTGCCACCAGCAGTCAGGGTCGGGTTGAAGCTTTCTTT.

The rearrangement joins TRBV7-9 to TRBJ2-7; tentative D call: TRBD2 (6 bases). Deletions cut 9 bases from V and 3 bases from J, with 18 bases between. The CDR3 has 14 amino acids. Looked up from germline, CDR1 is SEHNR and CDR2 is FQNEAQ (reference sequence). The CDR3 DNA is TGTGCCAGTGAAGTTGGAGGGACCATCTACGAGCAGTACTTC. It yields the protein CASEVGGTIYEQYF.